The clone carrying this T cell receptor beta chain was recorded once. Trimming at V came to 5 bases and at J to 2 bases, leaving 5 bases not matched to a gene. The germline V gene has CDR1 SGHRS and CDR2 YFSETQ. The CDR3 contains 14 residues. The data originate from a study of cytomegalovirus exposure and HLA in healthy donors. This PCR relied on a set of 60 Vbeta primers and 13 Jbeta primers. Sequencing was performed with immunoSEQ multiplex PCR; in TCRdb, only in-frame clones are kept and a portion is missing. The sample shows 250,000 or so clones, approximately 80% of them seen only once. This receptor was obtained from an older woman in good health and CMV-seropositive. Sequenced input: PBMCs. The rearrangement uses TRBV5-1 and TRBJ2-3, with TRBD2 identical over 7 bases. CDR3 amino acids: CASRGGSPTDTQYF. The DNA of the CDR3 is TGCGCCAGCAGGGGCGGGAGCCCCACAGATACGCAGTATTTT.